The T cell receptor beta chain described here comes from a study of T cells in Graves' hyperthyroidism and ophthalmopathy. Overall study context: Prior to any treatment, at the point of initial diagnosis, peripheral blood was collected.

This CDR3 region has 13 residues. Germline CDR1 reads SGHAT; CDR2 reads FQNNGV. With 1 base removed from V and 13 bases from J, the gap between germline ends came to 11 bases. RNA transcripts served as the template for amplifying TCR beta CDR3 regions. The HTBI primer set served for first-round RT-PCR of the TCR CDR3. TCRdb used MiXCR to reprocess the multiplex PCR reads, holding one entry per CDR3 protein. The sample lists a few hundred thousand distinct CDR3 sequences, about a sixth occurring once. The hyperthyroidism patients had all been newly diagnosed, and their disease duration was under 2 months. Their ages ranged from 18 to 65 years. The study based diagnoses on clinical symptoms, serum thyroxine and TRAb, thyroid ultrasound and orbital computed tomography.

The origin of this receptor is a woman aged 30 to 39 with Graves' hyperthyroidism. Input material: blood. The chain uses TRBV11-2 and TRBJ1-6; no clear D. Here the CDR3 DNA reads TGTGCCAGCAGCTTAGCGGCGGTGGGGCCCCTCCACTTT. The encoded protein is CASSLAAVGPLHF.